The 2 T cell receptor beta chains in this list originate from one sample, sequenced in a study of blood T cells in healthy people across ages. A second about 6 to 12 cycle PCR used barcoded and J-beta primers. TCRdb passed the 5' RACE reads through MiXCR, listing each CDR3 protein once. The table includes roughly 1,700,000 distinct CDR3 sequences, under 30% detected once. The sample was blood. These receptors all come from a woman aged 25 to 39 in good health.

CDR3 sequence reads: CASSLTAIKEVNYGYTF. The DNA for the CDR3 is TGTGCCAGCAGTTTAACGGCCATAAAGGAGGTTAACTATGGCTACACCTTC. The V gene is TRBV28, the J gene TRBJ1-2, with no clear D. This CDR3 has 17 residues. Germline V gene data show CDR1 as MDHEN and CDR2 as SYDVKM. Deletions cut 2 bases from V and 1 base from J, with 17 bases between.

Concerning this clonotype itself: The CDR3 ends on some other residue instead of the conserved phenylalanine or tryptophan, so this is likely a read error. The chain employs TRBV15 and TRBJ2-7; TRBD2 matches 10 bases. The V and J ends lost 1 base and 0 bases, in that order; junction bases with no gene match: 0. The CDR3 loop spans 15 amino acids. Germline V gives CDR1 LNHNV, CDR2 YYDKDF (reference sequence). Here the CDR3 reads CATSRGTSGSYEQYL. CDR3 sequence (DNA): TGTGCCACCAGCAGAGGGACTAGCGGCTCCTACGAGCAGTACTTA.